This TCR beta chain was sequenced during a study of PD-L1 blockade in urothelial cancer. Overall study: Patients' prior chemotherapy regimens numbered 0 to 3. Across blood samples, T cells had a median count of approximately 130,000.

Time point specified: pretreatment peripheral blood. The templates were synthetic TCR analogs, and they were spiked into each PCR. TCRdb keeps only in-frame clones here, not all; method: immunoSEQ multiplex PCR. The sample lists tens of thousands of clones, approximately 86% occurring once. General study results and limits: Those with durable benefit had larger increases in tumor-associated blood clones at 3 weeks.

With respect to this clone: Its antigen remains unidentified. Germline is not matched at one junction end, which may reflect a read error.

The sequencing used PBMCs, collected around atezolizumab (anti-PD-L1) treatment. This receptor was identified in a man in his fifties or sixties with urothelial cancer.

The CDR3 region is CAGSLTPGDRYGYTF. The CDR3 DNA reads TGTGCCGGCAGCTTAACTCCAGGGGATCGGTATGGCTACACCTTC. The chain links TRBV7-3 to TRBJ1-2, with a weak D call TRBD1 (6 bases). Germline V gene sequence: CDR1 SGHTA, CDR2 FQGTGA. The CDR3 is 15 amino acids. The whole variable domain, remainder taken from reference TRBV7-3 and TRBJ1-2, is GAGVSQTPSNKVTEKGKYVELRCDPISGHTALYWYRQSLGQGPEFLIYFQGTGAADDSGLPNDRFFAVRPEGSVSTLKIQRTERGDSAVYLCAGSLTPGDRYGYTFGSGTRLTVV.